The sequence of this T cell receptor beta chain was determined in a study of blood T cell repertoires in COVID-19 (dated by TCRdb to 2020 to 2021). Regarding the complete study: Samples from collaborators originated in the United States, Italy and Spain and spanned both the acute and convalescent phases of COVID-19. The repertoires were released in a freely available public database meant as a resource for research on the immune response to SARS-CoV-2. Sample metadata almost always included a de-identified subject ID, COVID-19 status, age in years and sex. The prospective study material was composed of cDNA or gDNA derived from T cells, B-cell-depleted T cells, or PBMCs. The samples were drawn from two sources: the first 160 participants of the ongoing ImmuneRACE study, and fewer than 1,500 subjects contributed by 6 global collaborators. Deeply sampled blood TCRbeta repertoires from subjects exposed to, actively infected with, or recovered from COVID-19 were included in the dataset. Where available, HLA class I and class II types were taken from metadata supplied by the sample provider and were not determined by assay-based typing. Overall results and qualifications from the work: Clinical and demographic metadata were provided uncurated, with the amount varying by source and participant.

Comment on this clone: Its antigen specificity is not known. It has no much larger one-base neighbor in the sample; base qualities were not kept.

At the junction V is shortened by 2 bases and J by 5 bases; bases outside the gene matches: 9. The CDR3 runs 16 residues from the cysteine to the phenylalanine. CDR3 DNA is the only sequence kept; it has 48 bases, read in frame from the first base. CDR1 MDHEN and CDR2 SYDVKM were looked up in the germline V gene. Participants in the prospective study were aged about 18 to 100 years, lived in 20 to 25 United States geographic areas, and enrolled through a virtual design. To assign participants to cohorts, the prospective study relied on clinical history that participants themselves reported in a screening survey and a study questionnaire. Recovered participants in ImmuneRACE Cohort 3 were defined as having two consecutive negative NP/OP PCR tests, clearance from a healthcare professional, or resolution of symptoms. In the prospective study, mobile phlebotomists collected whole blood, serum and a nasopharyngeal or oropharyngeal swab from each participant. Prospective study participants could optionally give additional blood draws and questionnaires over an approximately 2-month period. Prospective study blood samples were shipped either frozen or at room temperature before DNA extraction.

TCRbeta CDR3 regions were amplified from genomic DNA using the immunoSEQ Assay, a bias-controlled multiplex PCR. In the original analysis: The number of nucleated cells in each sample was estimated from the amplification of reference gene primers within the assay. To quantify the absolute abundance of each unique TCRbeta CDR3 rearrangement, sequence reads were collapsed and filtered. For each sample, productive Simpson clonality was calculated as the square root of Simpson's diversity index over productive rearrangements. The immuneACCESS repertoire file appears here via TCRdb, limited to in-frame rearrangements. These files lack a portion of the clones; in checked studies, under half of the deficit traces to unresolved V genes, and the cause of the others is not known. For V, J and clone size, that table is used; D and trimming come from the DNA. Across this sample there are a few hundred thousand clones, with around 90% seen only once. Of the sample, roughly 20% falls within the top ten clones.

Sequencing was carried out using PBMCs or T cells enriched from blood (not recorded which). The sequence was obtained from a woman in her thirties who had recovered from COVID-19. The V gene is TRBV28 and the J gene is TRBJ2-7, and 10 junction bases match TRBD2. The CDR3 here reads CASSLDPAGGRNEQYF. The nucleotide sequence reads TGTGCCAGCAGTTTAGACCCAGCGGGAGGGAGGAACGAGCAGTACTTC.